A selection of T cell receptor beta chains follows, all from one sample in a study of cytomegalovirus exposure and HLA in healthy donors. The protocol was immunoSEQ multiplex PCR, while the TCRdb copy is restricted to in-frame clones and leaves out a portion. The profile shows more than 85,000 clones, 80% to 85% of them singletons. The sample comprised PBMCs. The receptors were gathered from a woman aged 30 to 39 in good health and CMV-seronegative. CDR3s include the opening cysteine and the closing phenylalanine or tryptophan. D genes are given only for firm matches. Clone size is not always given. Where it is, it says once, few, many or a class for expanded clones.

>-|TRBV4-1|-|TRBJ2-5
TGCGCCAGCAGCCAAGTACCCCTGGGACTGTGGGAGCAGTACTTC
CASSQVPLGLWEQYF
>-|TRBV5-1|-|TRBJ2-3
TGCGCCAGCAGCTTGTCCGAGGATACGCAGTATTTT
CASSLSEDTQYF
>-|TRBV7-2|TRBD2|TRBJ2-7
TGTGCCAGCAGCTTAGCGCAGGCTAGCGGGAGTTACGAGCAGTACTTC
CASSLAQASGSYEQYF
>-|TRBV27|TRBD1|TRBJ2-7
TGTGCCAGCAGTTTAATAGGGACAGGGACGTACGAGCAGTACTTC
CASSLIGTGTYEQYF
>few|TRBV6-4|TRBD2|TRBJ2-3
TGTGCCAGCAGTGAAAGGACTAGCGGGAGCGCAGATACGCAGTATTTT
CASSERTSGSADTQYF
>-|TRBV5-6|-|TRBJ2-2
TGTGCCAGCAGCTTGGGCGAAATCGGGGAGCTGTTTTTT
CASSLGEIGELFF
>few|TRBV6-4|TRBD1|TRBJ1-2
TGTGCCAGCAGTCAAGGGACAGGGGTTGGCTACACCTTC
CASSQGTGVGYTF
>-|TRBV19|TRBD2|TRBJ2-5
TGTGCCAGTAGTATCCCCGCGCTAGCGGGAGGCCAAGAGACCCAGTACTTC
CASSIPALAGGQETQYF
>-|TRBV27|-|TRBJ2-5
TGTGCCAGCAGTTTTGGGCAAAGGCTAGAGACCCAGTACTTC
CASSFGQRLETQYF
>few|TRBV5-1|TRBD1|TRBJ1-6
TGCGCCAGCAGCTTGGGGGACAGATATAATTCACCCCTCCACTTT
CASSLGDRYNSPLHF
>-|TRBV2|-|TRBJ2-5
TGTGCCAGCAGTCGAGAAGCGGAAGAGACCCAGTACTTC
CASSREAEETQYF
>-|TRBV2|TRBD1|TRBJ2-4
TGTGCTAGCAGTGTAGGACAGGGAACAAACATTCAGTACTTC
CASSVGQGTNIQYF
>-|TRBV25-1|-|TRBJ2-7
TGTGCCAGCAGTGGGCTCCAGGGGTCCTACGAGCAGTACTTC
CASSGLQGSYEQYF
>-|TRBV10-1|TRBD1|TRBJ2-2
TGCGCCAGCAGTGACAGGGGGCCCGGGGAGCTGTTTTTT
CASSDRGPGELFF
>-|TRBV5-1|-|TRBJ1-4
TGCGCCAGCAGCTCGCAGGGGTTTAATGAAAAACTGTTTTTT
CASSSQGFNEKLFF
>-|TRBV6-5|TRBD1|TRBJ2-7
TGTGCCAGCAGGCCACAGGGGGCGAGCTCCTACGAGCAGTACTTC
CASRPQGASSYEQYF
>-|TRBV25-1|-|TRBJ2-1
TGTGCCAGCAGTGCCCAGGTAGGAGGCAATGAGCAGTTCTTC
CASSAQVGGNEQFF
>-|TRBV7-9|TRBD1|TRBJ2-3
TGTGCCAGCACCCGGGGGACAGGGTTCAACACAGATACGCAGTATTTT
CASTRGTGFNTDTQYF
>few|TRBV4-2|TRBD2|TRBJ2-1
TGTGCCAGCAGCCCAGGACTAGCGGGACCCGATGAGCAGTTCTTC
CASSPGLAGPDEQFF
>-|TRBV1|-|TRBJ2-1
TGCACCAGCAGCCAAGTGAGTAGGCGGGGATACAATGAGCAGTTCTTC
CTSSQVSRRGYNEQFF
>-|TRBV6-6|-|TRBJ1-2
TGTGCCAGCAGTTCGGTTAACTATGGCTACACCTTC
CASSSVNYGYTF
>-|TRBV2|TRBD1|TRBJ1-2
TGTGCCAGGCACAGGGGGGTTTCGAGGGAGGGCTACACCTTC
CARHRGVSREGYTF
>-|TRBV2|-|TRBJ2-7
TGTGCCAGCCGGGAAAACGAGCAGTACTTC
CASRENEQYF
>-|TRBV5-5|-|TRBJ1-3
TGTGCCAGCAGCTTGGCGCTAGGGGTCCCCATATATTTT
CASSLALGVPIYF
>once|TRBV18|TRBD2|TRBJ2-4
TGTGCCAGCTCACCACCACTAGCGGTCCTAGCCAAAAACATTCAGTACTTC
CASSPPLAVLAKNIQYF
>-|TRBV29-1|-|TRBJ2-3
TGCAGCGTTGTTGCAGGGCGGTCAGATACGCAGTATTTT
CSVVAGRSDTQYF
>-|TRBV7-9|TRBD2|TRBJ2-7
TGTGCCAGCAGCTACAACGCGGGGGGCGTCCACGAGCAGTACTTC
CASSYNAGGVHEQYF
>-|TRBV5-1|TRBD1|TRBJ2-7
TGCGCCAGCAGCTGGAGACAGGGCAATGAGTATGACGAGCAGTACTTC
CASSWRQGNEYDEQYF
>-|TRBV5-1|-|TRBJ1-6
TGCGCCAGCAGCTTGGTACGGGATAATTCACCCCTCCACTTT
CASSLVRDNSPLHF
>-|TRBV27|TRBD1|TRBJ2-7
TGTGCCAGCAGTTTGTCGGGGGACAGGGGGGTGGACGAGCAGTACTTC
CASSLSGDRGVDEQYF
>-|TRBV19|-|TRBJ2-7
TGTGCCAGTAGTATTAGCGGCTCCTACGAGCAGTACTTC
CASSISGSYEQYF
>-|TRBV9|TRBD2|TRBJ2-1
TGTGCCAGCAGCGAGACTAGCGGGAGGGCCTTTGGGCAGTTCTTC
CASSETSGRAFGQFF
>few|TRBV7-7|-|TRBJ2-3
TGTGCCAGCAGCTTAAGTTCTAGTTACCGTGGCACAGATACGCAGTATTTT
CASSLSSSYRGTDTQYF
>-|TRBV6-6|-|TRBJ2-5
TGTGCCAGCAGTTCTATTCCGGAGACCCAGTACTTC
CASSSIPETQYF
>once|TRBV5-4|TRBD2|TRBJ2-1
TGTGCCAGCAGCCCCTCTGTTGGGGGGGCCTACAATGAGCAGTTCTTC
CASSPSVGGAYNEQFF
>-|TRBV6-6|TRBD1|TRBJ1-1
TGTGCCAGCAATAGACAGGGACTGAACACTGAAGCTTTCTTT
CASNRQGLNTEAFF
>-|TRBV5-1|TRBD1|TRBJ1-4
TGCGCCAGCAGCCGTACAGGGGGAAATGAAAAACTGTTTTTT
CASSRTGGNEKLFF
>-|TRBV5-4|-|TRBJ2-2
TGTGCCAGCAGTCCGGGGGGCGCGAACACCGGGGAGCTGTTTTTT
CASSPGGANTGELFF
>-|TRBV28|-|TRBJ1-1
TGTGCCAGCAGTTTAAACCTGTACAAAGAAGCTTTCTTT
CASSLNLYKEAFF
>-|TRBV12-5|TRBD1|TRBJ2-2
TGTGCTAGTGGTTTTGTACAGGGGCGCACCGGGGAGCTGTTTTTT
CASGFVQGRTGELFF
>-|TRBV7-9|-|TRBJ2-7
TGTGCCAGCAGTCATTCGGGAAGGGAAGGGAAAAGGGACGAGCAGTACTTC
CASSHSGREGKRDEQYF
>-|TRBV4-3|TRBD1|TRBJ2-7
TGCGCCAGCAGCCAAGCGGTACCCGGGACAGAGTCCCGTGCCTACGAGCAGTACTTC
CASSQAVPGTESRAYEQYF
>-|TRBV5-8|TRBD2|TRBJ2-5
TGTGCCAGCAGCTTGGGACTAGCGGGAGTCCAAGAGACCCAGTACTTC
CASSLGLAGVQETQYF
>-|TRBV5-1|-|TRBJ2-5
TGCGCCACCAGACTAGGACAGGTTGGGACCCAGTACTTC
CATRLGQVGTQYF
>-|TRBV19|-|TRBJ2-2
TGTGCCAGTAGTATTCGGGGGGCTACCGGGGAGCTGTTTTTT
CASSIRGATGELFF
>-|TRBV29-1|TRBD1|TRBJ2-3
TGCAGCGTTGCGGGGGATCTGGGACAGGTGACAGATACGCAGTATTTT
CSVAGDLGQVTDTQYF
>-|TRBV5-4|-|TRBJ2-7
TGTGCCAGCAGCTTGGGACTAGGGTCCTACGAGCAGTACTTC
CASSLGLGSYEQYF
>-|TRBV30|TRBD1|TRBJ1-1
TGTGCCTGGAGTGTACAGACAGGGGCTGAAGCTTTCTTT
CAWSVQTGAEAFF
>-|TRBV5-1|TRBD2|TRBJ2-5
TGCGCCAGCAGCTTGCTCCCTAGCGGGGGTCAAGAGACCCAGTACTTC
CASSLLPSGGQETQYF
>-|TRBV29-1|-|TRBJ2-1
TGCAGCGTCGCGGCGGCGGGGCTCCCTGGCAATGAGCAGTTCTTC
CSVAAAGLPGNEQFF
>few|TRBV6-6|TRBD1|TRBJ1-2
TGTGCCAGCAACCAACAGGGGGGCAAGTATGGCTACACCTTC
CASNQQGGKYGYTF
>few|TRBV4-1|TRBD1|TRBJ2-7
TGCGCCAGCAGCGCTTACGACCGGGACAGGGTCTCTCTTCGGCAGTACTTC
CASSAYDRDRVSLRQYF
>few|TRBV6-5|-|TRBJ2-3
TGTGCCAGCATCGACCGGGGGGCAACAGATACGCAGTATTTT
CASIDRGATDTQYF
>-|TRBV15|-|TRBJ2-1
TGTGCCACCAGCAGAGATACGACGGGAGATAGTTCCAATGAGCAGTTCTTC
CATSRDTTGDSSNEQFF